These 3 T cell receptor beta chains were sequenced from one sample in a study of cytomegalovirus exposure and HLA in healthy donors (TCRdb year 2017). The library was prepared using the immunoSEQ multiplex PCR assay. This immuneACCESS table, as held by TCRdb, lists in-frame sequences with V and J called but not all clones. Of the missing ones, under half trace to an unresolved V gene in checked studies; the others have no known cause. In all, the sample holds over 60,000 clones, and 85% to 95% of those were seen once. Of the sample, less than 4% is held by the ten largest clones. Sequenced input: PBMCs. The receptors derive from a man aged 18 to 30 in good health and CMV-seronegative.

The V and J genes are TRBV30 and TRBJ1-1; D may be TRBD1 (5 bases). This CDR3 contains 13 residues. CDR1 and CDR2 (germline): GTSNPN, SVGIG (reference sequence). The V and J ends lost 1 base and 3 bases respectively, with 9 bases between them. The CDR3 DNA reads TGTGCCTGGAGTGCCAGGGCCGACACTGAAGCTTTCTTT. Translating it yields CAWSARADTEAFF.

The rearrangement links TRBV9 to TRBJ1-3, with a possible D match to TRBD1 (6 bases). The germline V gene encodes CDR1 SGDLS and CDR2 YYNGEE. V lost 0 bases and J 6 bases, leaving 13 bases between the germline ends. The CDR3 consists of 15 residues. Here the CDR3 reads CASSVGGRGLNTIYF. The CDR3 DNA reads TGTGCCAGCAGCGTAGGGGGCAGGGGATTAAACACCATATATTTT.

The chain links TRBV7-2 to TRBJ1-1; no clear D gene. The CDR3 has 13 amino acids. Germline CDR1 SGHTA, CDR2 FQGNSA. Trimming shortened V by 7 bases and J by 6 bases, and 15 bases separated the two germline ends. CDR3 protein: CASTGRVVAEAFF. CDR3 DNA sequence: TGTGCCAGCACAGGCCGAGTGGTAGCTGAAGCTTTCTTT.